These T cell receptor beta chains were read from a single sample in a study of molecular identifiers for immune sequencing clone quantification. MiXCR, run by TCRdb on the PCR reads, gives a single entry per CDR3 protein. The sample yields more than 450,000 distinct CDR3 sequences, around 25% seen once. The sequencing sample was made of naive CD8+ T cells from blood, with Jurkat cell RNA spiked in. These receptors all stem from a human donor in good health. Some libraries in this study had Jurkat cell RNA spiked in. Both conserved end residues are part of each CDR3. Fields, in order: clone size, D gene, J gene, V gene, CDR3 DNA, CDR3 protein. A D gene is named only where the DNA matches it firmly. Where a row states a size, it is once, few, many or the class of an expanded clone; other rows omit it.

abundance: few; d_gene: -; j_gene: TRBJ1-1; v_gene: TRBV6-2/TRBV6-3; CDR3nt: TGTGCCAGCAGCTCTGGGGGTTCAGGCACTGAAGCTTTCTTT; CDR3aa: CASSSGGSGTEAFF
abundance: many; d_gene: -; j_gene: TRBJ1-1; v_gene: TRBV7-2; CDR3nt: TGTGCCAGCAGCTTAGGGGCTAGCACTGAAGCTTTCTTT; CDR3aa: CASSLGASTEAFF
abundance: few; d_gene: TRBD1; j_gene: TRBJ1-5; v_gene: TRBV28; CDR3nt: TGTGCCAGCAAAGACAGGGCTAGCAATCAGCCCCAGCATTTT; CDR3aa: CASKDRASNQPQHF
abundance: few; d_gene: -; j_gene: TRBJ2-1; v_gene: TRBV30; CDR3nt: TGTGCCTGGAGTAGTGGGACTTCGTCCTACAATGAGCAGTTCTTC; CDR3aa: CAWSSGTSSYNEQFF
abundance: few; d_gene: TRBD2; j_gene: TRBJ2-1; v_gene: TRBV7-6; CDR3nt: TGCTCTAGCGGGGACGTCAATGAGCAGTTCTTC; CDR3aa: CSSGDVNEQFF
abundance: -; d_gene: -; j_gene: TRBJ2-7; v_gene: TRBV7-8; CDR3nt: TGTGCCAGCAGCTCAGCGTCCTTGGACACCCGTTACGAGCAGTACTTC; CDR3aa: CASSSASLDTRYEQYF
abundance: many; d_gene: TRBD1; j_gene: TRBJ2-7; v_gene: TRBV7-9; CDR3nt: TGTGCCAGCAGCCCGGGGGGACAGGGCGCGTACGAGCAGTACTTC; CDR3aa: CASSPGGQGAYEQYF
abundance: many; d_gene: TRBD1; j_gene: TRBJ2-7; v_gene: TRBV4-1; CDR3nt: TGCGCCAGCAGCCAAGATGGACAGGGTAGTGAGCAGTACTTC; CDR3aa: CASSQDGQGSEQYF
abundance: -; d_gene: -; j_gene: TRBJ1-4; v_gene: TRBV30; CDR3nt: TGTGCCTGGAGCAACCTGGTCTGGAATGAAAAACTGTTTTTT; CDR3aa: CAWSNLVWNEKLFF
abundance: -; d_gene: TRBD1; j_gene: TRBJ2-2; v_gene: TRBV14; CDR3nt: TGTGCCAGCAGCCCCGGGACAGGTCGGACTACCGGGGAGCTGGTTTTT; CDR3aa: CASSPGTGRTTGELVF
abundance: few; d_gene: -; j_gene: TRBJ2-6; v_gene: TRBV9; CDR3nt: TGTGCCAGCAGCGTAGGAGGTGGCACTTTGGCTGGGGCCAACGTCCTGACTTTC; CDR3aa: CASSVGGGTLAGANVLTF
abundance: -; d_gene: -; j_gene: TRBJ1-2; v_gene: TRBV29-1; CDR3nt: TGCAGCGTCGAATGGGCCTATGGCTACACCTTC; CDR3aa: CSVEWAYGYTF
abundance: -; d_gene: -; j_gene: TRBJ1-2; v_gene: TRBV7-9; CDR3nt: TGTGCCAGCAGCTCTACACCGGACAGAAACTATGGCTACACCTTC; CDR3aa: CASSSTPDRNYGYTF
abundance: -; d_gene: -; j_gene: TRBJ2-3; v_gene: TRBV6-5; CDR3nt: TGTGCCAGCAGTTACTTGGAAAGGCTGGATACGCAGTATTTT; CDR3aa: CASSYLERLDTQYF
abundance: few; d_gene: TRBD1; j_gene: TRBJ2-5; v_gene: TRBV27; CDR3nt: TGTGCCAGCAGTTCCGGGACAGTAGTAAGAGAGACCCAGTACTTC; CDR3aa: CASSSGTVVRETQYF
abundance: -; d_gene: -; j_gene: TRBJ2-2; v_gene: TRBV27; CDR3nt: TGTGCCAGCAGAAAGACCGGGTCTTCCGGGGAGCTGTTTTTT; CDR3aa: CASRKTGSSGELFF
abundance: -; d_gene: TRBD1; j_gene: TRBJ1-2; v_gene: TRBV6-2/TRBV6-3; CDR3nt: TGTGCCAGCAGTCCGCGGGACAGTGGCTATGGTGGCTACACCTTC; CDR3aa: CASSPRDSGYGGYTF
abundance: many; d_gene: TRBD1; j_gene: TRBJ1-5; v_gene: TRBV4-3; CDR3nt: TGCGCCAGCAGCCATGGGACAGGGGATCAGCCCCAGCATTTT; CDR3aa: CASSHGTGDQPQHF
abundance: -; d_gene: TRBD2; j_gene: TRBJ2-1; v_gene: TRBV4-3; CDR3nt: TGCGCCAGCAGCCAAGAGTCTTATCATGTCGCGGGGGGCGGTGAGCAGTTCTTC; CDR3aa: CASSQESYHVAGGGEQFF
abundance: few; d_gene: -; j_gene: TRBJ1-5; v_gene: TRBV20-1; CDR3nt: TGCAGTGCTAGAGATGGGGGAGTCGGTAGCAATCAGCCCCAGCATTTT; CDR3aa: CSARDGGVGSNQPQHF
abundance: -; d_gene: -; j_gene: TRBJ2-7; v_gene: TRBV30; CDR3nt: TGTGCCTGGAGTCCGACAGGACCCCTCGAGCAGTACTTC; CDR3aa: CAWSPTGPLEQYF
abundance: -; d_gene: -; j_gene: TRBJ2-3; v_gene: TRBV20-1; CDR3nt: TGCAGTGCTCCTGGTGGAGCAATCGCAGCGGATAGGCAGTATTTT; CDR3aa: CSAPGGAIAADRQYF
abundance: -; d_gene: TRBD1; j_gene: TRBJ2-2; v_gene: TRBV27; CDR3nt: TGTGCCAGCAGTCTACTACCGACAGGGGCCGACACCGGGGAGCTGTTTTTT; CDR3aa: CASSLLPTGADTGELFF
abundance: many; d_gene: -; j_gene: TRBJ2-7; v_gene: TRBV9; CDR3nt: TGTGCCAGCAGCCATACGCCCGGAGATCAAGAGAGTAACGAGCAGTACTTC; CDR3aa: CASSHTPGDQESNEQYF
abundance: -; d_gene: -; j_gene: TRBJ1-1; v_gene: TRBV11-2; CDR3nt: TGTGCCAGCAGCAGCTTACTCGGCGGGGCGACTGAAGCTTTCTTT; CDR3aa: CASSSLLGGATEAFF
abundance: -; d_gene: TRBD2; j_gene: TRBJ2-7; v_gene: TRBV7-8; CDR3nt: TGTGCCAGCAGCTTAGCGGAGCGGGGGGTCGTCTACGAGCAGTACTTC; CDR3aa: CASSLAERGVVYEQYF
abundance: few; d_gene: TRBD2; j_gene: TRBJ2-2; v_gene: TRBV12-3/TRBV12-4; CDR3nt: TGTGCCAGCAGTCCGACGGGGGGGGCGGAGGAGCTGTTTTTT; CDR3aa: CASSPTGGAEELFF